The clone carrying this TCR beta chain came up once. No antigen is known for it. Samples were assayed with immunoSEQ v3.0 at survey level. Profiling relied on immunoSEQ multiplex PCR, and the TCRdb table lists in-frame clones only, not all of them. Seen here are about 23,000 clones, around four fifths observed once, and the top ten hold 12%. No fewer than two post-ART and no fewer than one pre-ART PBMC samples existed for each donor. CDR3 size: 17 residues. V shed 1 base, J shed 4 bases, and the junction held 9 bases outside the gene matches. Germline V gene data show CDR1 as SNHLY and CDR2 as FYNNEI. The record originates from a study of long-term antiretroviral therapy in people with HIV. Whole-study results and caveats: Pre-ART clonal expansion yielded clones that dominated the repertoire at all time points.

This clonotype was obtained from a man aged 35-49 years with HIV. The starting material was unsorted PBMCs, obtained 1.6 years after starting antiretroviral therapy. This chain joins TRBV2 and TRBJ1-5; 8 positions match TRBD1. The CDR3 here is CASSEGVPDRENQPQHF. In nucleotides, the CDR3 is TGTGCCAGCAGTGAAGGGGTGCCGGACAGGGAAAATCAGCCCCAGCATTTT.